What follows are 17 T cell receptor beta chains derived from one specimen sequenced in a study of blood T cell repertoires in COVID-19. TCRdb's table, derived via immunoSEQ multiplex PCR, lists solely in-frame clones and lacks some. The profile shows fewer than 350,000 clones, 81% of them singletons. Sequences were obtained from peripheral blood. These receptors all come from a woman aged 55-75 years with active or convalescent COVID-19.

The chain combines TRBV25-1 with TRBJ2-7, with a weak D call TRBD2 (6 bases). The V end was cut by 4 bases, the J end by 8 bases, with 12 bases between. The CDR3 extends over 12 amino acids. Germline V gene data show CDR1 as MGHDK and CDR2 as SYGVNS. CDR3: CASSGGGSKQYF. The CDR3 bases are TGTGCCAGCAGTGGTGGAGGGTCCAAGCAGTACTTC.

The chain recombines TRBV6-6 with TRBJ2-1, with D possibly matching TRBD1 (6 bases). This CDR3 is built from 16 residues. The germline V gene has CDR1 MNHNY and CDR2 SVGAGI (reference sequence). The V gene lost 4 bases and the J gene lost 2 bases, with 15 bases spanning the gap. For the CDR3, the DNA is TGTGCCAGCAGTTCCCTTAACAGGGAACCCTACAATGAGCAGTTCTTC. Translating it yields CASSSLNREPYNEQFF.

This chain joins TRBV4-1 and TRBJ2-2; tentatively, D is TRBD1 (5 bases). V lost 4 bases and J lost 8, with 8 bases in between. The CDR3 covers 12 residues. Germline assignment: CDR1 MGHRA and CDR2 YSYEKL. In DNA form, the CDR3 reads TGCGCCAGCAGCCCTTGGACAGGGGAGCTGTTTTTT. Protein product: CASSPWTGELFF.

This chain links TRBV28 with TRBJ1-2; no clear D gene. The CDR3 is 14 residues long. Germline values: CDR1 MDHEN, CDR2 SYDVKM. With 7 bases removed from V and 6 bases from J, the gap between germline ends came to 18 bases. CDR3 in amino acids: CASTPPWEKDGYTF. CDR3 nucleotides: TGTGCCAGCACCCCTCCCTGGGAGAAGGATGGCTACACCTTC.

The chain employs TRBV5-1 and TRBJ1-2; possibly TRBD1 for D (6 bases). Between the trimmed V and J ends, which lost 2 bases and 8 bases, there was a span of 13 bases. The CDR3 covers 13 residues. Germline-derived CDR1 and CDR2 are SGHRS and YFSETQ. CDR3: CASSFNLDRGYTF. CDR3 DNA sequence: TGCGCCAGCAGCTTCAACCTAGACAGGGGCTACACCTTC.

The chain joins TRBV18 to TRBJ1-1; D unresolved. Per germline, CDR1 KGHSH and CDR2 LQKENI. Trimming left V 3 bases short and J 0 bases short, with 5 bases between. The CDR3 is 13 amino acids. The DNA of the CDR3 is TGTGCCAGCTCACCTAACATGAACACTGAAGCTTTCTTT. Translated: CASSPNMNTEAFF.

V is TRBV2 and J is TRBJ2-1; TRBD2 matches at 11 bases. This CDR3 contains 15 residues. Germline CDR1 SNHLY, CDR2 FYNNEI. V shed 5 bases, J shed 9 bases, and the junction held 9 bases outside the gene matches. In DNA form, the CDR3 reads TGTGCCAGCAGTTTAGCGGGGGGGCCAGTGAGTGAGCAGTTCTTC. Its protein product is CASSLAGGPVSEQFF.

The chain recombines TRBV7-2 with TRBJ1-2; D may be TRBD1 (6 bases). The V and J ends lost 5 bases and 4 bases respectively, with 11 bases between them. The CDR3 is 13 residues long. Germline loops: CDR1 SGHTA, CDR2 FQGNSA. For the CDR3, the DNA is TGTGCCAGCAGCCTGGACAGTGCCTATGGCTACACCTTC. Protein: CASSLDSAYGYTF.

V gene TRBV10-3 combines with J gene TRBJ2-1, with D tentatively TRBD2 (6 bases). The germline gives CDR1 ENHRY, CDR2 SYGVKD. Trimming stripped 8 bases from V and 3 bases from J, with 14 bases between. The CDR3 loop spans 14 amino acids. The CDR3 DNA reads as TGTGCCATCGCGAGAACGGGGGACTACAATGAGCAGTTCTTC. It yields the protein CAIARTGDYNEQFF.

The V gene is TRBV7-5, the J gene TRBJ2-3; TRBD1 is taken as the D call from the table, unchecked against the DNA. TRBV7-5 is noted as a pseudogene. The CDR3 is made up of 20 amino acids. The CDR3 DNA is TGTGCCAGAAGCTCCGTTCGTACGGGACAGACAGCCCATGGCACAGATACGCAGTATTTT. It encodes CARSSVRTGQTAHGTDTQYF.

CDR3 protein: CASSSRTGSYEQYF. CDR3 sequence (DNA): TGTGCCAGCAGCTCCCGGACAGGCTCCTACGAGCAGTACTTC. The genes are TRBV9 and TRBJ2-7, with 7 positions matching TRBD1. The CDR3 covers 14 residues. CDR1 is SGDLS, CDR2 YYNGEE, per germline. V dropped 4 bases and J dropped 0; count of bases not matched to a gene: 4.

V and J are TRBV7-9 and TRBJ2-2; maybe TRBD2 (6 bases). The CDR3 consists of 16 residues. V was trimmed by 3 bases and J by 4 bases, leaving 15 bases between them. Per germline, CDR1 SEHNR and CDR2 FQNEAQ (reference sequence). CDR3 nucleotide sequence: TGTGCCAGCAGCTTCTTTGGGACTGCCTCCACCGGGGAGCTGTTTTTT. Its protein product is CASSFFGTASTGELFF.

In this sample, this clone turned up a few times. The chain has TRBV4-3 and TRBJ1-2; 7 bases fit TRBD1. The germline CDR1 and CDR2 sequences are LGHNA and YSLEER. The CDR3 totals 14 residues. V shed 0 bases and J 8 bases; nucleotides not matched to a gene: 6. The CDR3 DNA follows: TGCGCCAGCAGCCAAGATAGGCAGGGACAGGGCTACACCTTC. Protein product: CASSQDRQGQGYTF.

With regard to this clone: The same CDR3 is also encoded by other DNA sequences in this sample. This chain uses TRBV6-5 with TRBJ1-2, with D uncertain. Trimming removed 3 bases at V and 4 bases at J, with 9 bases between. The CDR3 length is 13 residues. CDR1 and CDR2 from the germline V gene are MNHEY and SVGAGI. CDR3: CASSYGQSYGYTF. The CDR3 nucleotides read TGTGCCAGCAGTTATGGCCAGTCCTATGGCTACACCTTC.

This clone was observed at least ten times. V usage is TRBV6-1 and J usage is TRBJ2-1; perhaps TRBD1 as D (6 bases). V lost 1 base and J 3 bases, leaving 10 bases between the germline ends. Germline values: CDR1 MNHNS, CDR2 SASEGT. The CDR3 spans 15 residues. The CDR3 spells CASSEDRQVYNEQFF. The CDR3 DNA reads TGTGCCAGCAGTGAAGACCGACAGGTCTACAATGAGCAGTTCTTC.

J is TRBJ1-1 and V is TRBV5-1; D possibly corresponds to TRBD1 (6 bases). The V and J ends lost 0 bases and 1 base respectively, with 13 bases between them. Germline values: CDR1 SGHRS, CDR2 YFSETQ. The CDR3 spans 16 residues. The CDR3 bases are TGCGCCAGCAGCTTGGGGGGGACACTTGGGAACACTGAAGCTTTCTTT. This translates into CASSLGGTLGNTEAFF.

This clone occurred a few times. The CDR3: CASSLALNQPQHF. The CDR3 DNA sequence: TGTGCCAGCAGCTTGGCCCTCAATCAGCCCCAGCATTTT. The rearrangement uses TRBV5-6 and TRBJ1-5, with D unclear. Trimming cost V 0 bases and J 3 bases, with 4 bases left between them. CDR1 and CDR2 from the germline V gene are SGHDT and YYEEEE. The CDR3 loop spans 13 amino acids.